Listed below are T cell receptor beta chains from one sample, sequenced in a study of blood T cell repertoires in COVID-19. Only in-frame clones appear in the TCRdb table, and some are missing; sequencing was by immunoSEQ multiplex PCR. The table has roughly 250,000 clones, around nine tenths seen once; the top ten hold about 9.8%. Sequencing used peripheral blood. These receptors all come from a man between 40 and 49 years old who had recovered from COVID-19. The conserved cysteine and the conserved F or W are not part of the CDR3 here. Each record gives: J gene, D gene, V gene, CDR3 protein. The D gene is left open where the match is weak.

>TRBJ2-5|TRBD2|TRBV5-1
ASSLGASGDASWETQY
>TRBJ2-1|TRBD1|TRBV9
ASSRGQGGYNEQF
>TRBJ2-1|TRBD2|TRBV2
ASNLAGGVNEQF
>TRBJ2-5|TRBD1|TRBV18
ASSPSTGDLETQY
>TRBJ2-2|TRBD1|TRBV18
ASSQGQGNTGELF
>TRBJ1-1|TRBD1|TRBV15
ATSRDPDRQGTDTEAF
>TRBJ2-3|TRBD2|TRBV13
ASSLKLAGGPDTQY
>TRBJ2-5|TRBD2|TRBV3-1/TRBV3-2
ASSQGVNVGLVQETQY
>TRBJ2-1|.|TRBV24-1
ATSSFFGLAGGNSYNEQF
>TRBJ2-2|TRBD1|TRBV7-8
ASSLSRQGPHTGELF
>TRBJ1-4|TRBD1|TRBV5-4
ASSTTGEDEKLF
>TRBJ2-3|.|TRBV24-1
ATVRGASTDTQY
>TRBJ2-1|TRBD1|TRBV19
ASSGDRGFDEQF
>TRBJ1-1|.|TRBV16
ANRESPDTSLLGTEAF
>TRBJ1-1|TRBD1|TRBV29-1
SAGQGVGAF
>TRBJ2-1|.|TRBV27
ASNTGGASYNEQF
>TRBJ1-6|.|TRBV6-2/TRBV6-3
ASSYSNGSPLH
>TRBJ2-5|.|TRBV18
ASSPLPHSGAETQY
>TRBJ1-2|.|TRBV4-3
ASSPTDRSYGYT
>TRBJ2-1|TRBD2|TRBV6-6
AARRSGSSYNEQF
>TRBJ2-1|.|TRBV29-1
SVWVDKIYNEQF
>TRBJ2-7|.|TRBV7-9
ASSPDGGHSYEQY
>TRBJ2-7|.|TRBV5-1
ASSATGGSYEQY
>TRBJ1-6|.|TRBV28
ASTPTVYRSPLH
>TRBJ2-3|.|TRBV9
ASSVVITDTQY
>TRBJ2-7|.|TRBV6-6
ASSYGLGHLPGEQY
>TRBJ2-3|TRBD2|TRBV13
ASSLDSERGGFADTQY
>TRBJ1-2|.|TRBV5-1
ASSLASAGDGYT
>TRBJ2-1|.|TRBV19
ASSPYVSYNEQF
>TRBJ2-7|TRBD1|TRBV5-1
ASSVDRGYEQY
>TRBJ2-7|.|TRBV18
ASSPRDFSYEQY
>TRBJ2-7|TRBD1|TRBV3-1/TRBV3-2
ASSQSGDSGTGY
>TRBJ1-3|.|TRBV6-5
ASSYSTSGGNTIY
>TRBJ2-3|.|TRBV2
ASRQGEVDTQY
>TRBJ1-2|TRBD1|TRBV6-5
ASSSSLTGVRGYT
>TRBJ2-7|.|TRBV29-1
SVESRYEQY
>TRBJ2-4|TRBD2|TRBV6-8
ASTATSGRAHDKNIQY
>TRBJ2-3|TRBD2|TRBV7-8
ASSPWVAGVTDTQY
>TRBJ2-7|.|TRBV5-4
ASSLAVSGNYEQY
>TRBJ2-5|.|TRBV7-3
ASSVSGQETQY
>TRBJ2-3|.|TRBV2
AIHTDTQY
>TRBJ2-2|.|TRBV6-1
ASSALRTANTGELF
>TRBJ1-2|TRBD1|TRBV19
ASSPTGGDYGYT
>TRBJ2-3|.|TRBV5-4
ASSSGGPSTDTQY
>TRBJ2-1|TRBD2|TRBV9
ASSVAGAGTYNEQF